These T cell receptor beta chains were read from a single sample in a study of molecular identifiers for immune sequencing clone quantification. TCRdb ran MiXCR on the PCR reads and lists one entry per CDR3 protein. The sample contains over 550,000 distinct CDR3 sequences, about 25% of which appear only once. The specimen sequenced was naive CD8+ T cells from blood, with Jurkat cell RNA spiked in. All receptors derive from a human donor in good health. Some libraries in this study had Jurkat cell RNA spiked in. CDR3s include the opening cysteine and the closing phenylalanine or tryptophan. Fields, in order: V gene, J gene, D gene, clone size, CDR3 DNA, CDR3 protein. The D gene is left open where the match is weak. Clone size is stated in some rows and not others, as once, few, many or a class when expanded.

V gene: TRBV27
J gene: TRBJ1-1
D gene: NA
clone size: NA
CDR3 DNA: TGTGCCAGCAGTTCCCTCACCCCCGGGGGACCCATGAACACTGAAGCTTTCTTT
CDR3 protein: CASSSLTPGGPMNTEAFF

V gene: TRBV12-3/TRBV12-4
J gene: TRBJ1-2
D gene: NA
clone size: once
CDR3 DNA: TGTGCCAGCAGTTCCCCCTCACAGGGCGACTATGGCTACACCTTC
CDR3 protein: CASSSPSQGDYGYTF

V gene: TRBV12-3/TRBV12-4
J gene: TRBJ1-4
D gene: TRBD1
clone size: few
CDR3 DNA: TGTGCCAGCAGTTTATTTGGGCAGGGGGCGCCTGAAAAACTGTTTTTT
CDR3 protein: CASSLFGQGAPEKLFF

V gene: TRBV7-9
J gene: TRBJ2-4
D gene: NA
clone size: many
CDR3 DNA: TGTGCCAGCAGAGGGAGTGGAAACATTCAGTACTTC
CDR3 protein: CASRGSGNIQYF

V gene: TRBV7-9
J gene: TRBJ2-5
D gene: NA
clone size: NA
CDR3 DNA: TGTGCCAGCAGCTTACTGCCCCCCCGCCCAGACCAAGAGACCCAGTACTTC
CDR3 protein: CASSLLPPRPDQETQYF

V gene: TRBV19
J gene: TRBJ2-7
D gene: TRBD2
clone size: NA
CDR3 DNA: TGTGCCAGTAGTATATCTAGCGGGGTCTCCTACGAGCAGTACTTC
CDR3 protein: CASSISSGVSYEQYF

V gene: TRBV12-3/TRBV12-4
J gene: TRBJ2-4
D gene: NA
clone size: once
CDR3 DNA: TGTGCCAGCAGTTTATACAATAGTCAGGGCACCAAAAACATTCAGTACTTC
CDR3 protein: CASSLYNSQGTKNIQYF

V gene: TRBV12-3/TRBV12-4
J gene: TRBJ2-2
D gene: NA
clone size: few
CDR3 DNA: TGTGCCAGCAGCCTACTAGTCAGGGGCCGGGAGCTGTTTTTT
CDR3 protein: CASSLLVRGRELFF

V gene: TRBV12-3/TRBV12-4
J gene: TRBJ1-5
D gene: NA
clone size: few
CDR3 DNA: TGTGCCAGCAGTTTACTAACAGGAGGGAATCAGCCCCAGCATTTT
CDR3 protein: CASSLLTGGNQPQHF

V gene: TRBV13
J gene: TRBJ2-5
D gene: NA
clone size: NA
CDR3 DNA: TGTGCCAGCAGCTTAGGTGAGGGGCAAGAGACCCAGTACTTC
CDR3 protein: CASSLGEGQETQYF

V gene: TRBV2
J gene: TRBJ1-5
D gene: NA
clone size: many
CDR3 DNA: TGTGCCAGCAGTGAAAGGGGCCCCAGTTTTCAGCCCCAGCATTTT
CDR3 protein: CASSERGPSFQPQHF

V gene: TRBV19
J gene: TRBJ1-1
D gene: NA
clone size: few
CDR3 DNA: TGTGCCAGTAAGCCGCCTATCTCAAACACTGAAGCTTTCTTT
CDR3 protein: CASKPPISNTEAFF

V gene: TRBV29-1
J gene: TRBJ1-2
D gene: TRBD1
clone size: NA
CDR3 DNA: TGCAGCGTTGAGACAGGGGGAGACTATGGCTACACCTTC
CDR3 protein: CSVETGGDYGYTF

V gene: TRBV27
J gene: TRBJ1-5
D gene: NA
clone size: NA
CDR3 DNA: TGTGCCAGCAGTTTATCGCGGGATGATCAGCCCCAGCATTTT
CDR3 protein: CASSLSRDDQPQHF

V gene: TRBV6-2/TRBV6-3
J gene: TRBJ2-5
D gene: TRBD2
clone size: few
CDR3 DNA: TGTGCCAGCAGTTATCAAACGCTGAGACTAGCGGGAGTCGAAGAGACCCAGTACTTC
CDR3 protein: CASSYQTLRLAGVEETQYF

V gene: TRBV27
J gene: TRBJ1-4
D gene: TRBD1
clone size: few
CDR3 DNA: TGTGCCAGCAGTTTATCGGGGACAGGGTATGTGGAACTGTTTTTT
CDR3 protein: CASSLSGTGYVELFF

V gene: TRBV4-3
J gene: TRBJ2-7
D gene: TRBD1
clone size: many
CDR3 DNA: TGCGCCAGCAGCCAGGGGATGACAGGGTACTACGAGCAGTACTTC
CDR3 protein: CASSQGMTGYYEQYF

V gene: TRBV21-1
J gene: TRBJ1-5
D gene: NA
clone size: NA
CDR3 DNA: TGTGCCAGCAGCCCTGGGGGGCAGAGTTATAGCAATCAGCCCCAGCATTTT
CDR3 protein: CASSPGGQSYSNQPQHF

V gene: TRBV10-3
J gene: TRBJ2-7
D gene: TRBD1
clone size: NA
CDR3 DNA: TGTGCCATCAGTGAGGGACAGGGGGTAAACGAGCAGTACTTC
CDR3 protein: CAISEGQGVNEQYF

V gene: TRBV10-3
J gene: TRBJ2-7
D gene: NA
clone size: many
CDR3 DNA: TGTGCCATCAGTGGGTTTACCTACGAGCAGTACTTC
CDR3 protein: CAISGFTYEQYF

V gene: TRBV20-1
J gene: TRBJ2-7
D gene: TRBD1
clone size: many
CDR3 DNA: TGCAGTGCTGCCGGGACAGAGTTCTACGAGCAGTACTTC
CDR3 protein: CSAAGTEFYEQYF

V gene: TRBV6-5
J gene: TRBJ2-7
D gene: NA
clone size: few
CDR3 DNA: TGTGCCAGCAGTTACTCCCAGGGGCCCGTAGGCGAGCAGTACTTC
CDR3 protein: CASSYSQGPVGEQYF

V gene: TRBV19
J gene: TRBJ2-1
D gene: TRBD1
clone size: once
CDR3 DNA: TGTGCCAGTAGTATGGGACAGTTGGGGAATGAGCCGTTCTTC
CDR3 protein: CASSMGQLGNEPFF

V gene: TRBV5-4
J gene: TRBJ1-2
D gene: TRBD1
clone size: NA
CDR3 DNA: TGTGCCAGCAGCTTGGGGACAGGGTATCTTGGCTACACCTTC
CDR3 protein: CASSLGTGYLGYTF

V gene: TRBV28
J gene: TRBJ2-2
D gene: NA
clone size: NA
CDR3 DNA: TGTGCCAGCAGTTTAAACGGCGGCACCGCGGAGCTGTTTTTT
CDR3 protein: CASSLNGGTAELFF

V gene: TRBV6-5
J gene: TRBJ2-1
D gene: NA
clone size: NA
CDR3 DNA: TGTGCCAGCAGTCCCTCGCGGATGGATGAGCAGTTCTTC
CDR3 protein: CASSPSRMDEQFF

V gene: TRBV4-3
J gene: TRBJ1-1
D gene: NA
clone size: many
CDR3 DNA: TGCGCCAGCAGCCAATCTGACAGTATGAACACTGAAGCTTTCTTT
CDR3 protein: CASSQSDSMNTEAFF

V gene: TRBV7-6
J gene: TRBJ2-7
D gene: TRBD2
clone size: NA
CDR3 DNA: TGTGCCAGCAGCCCACTAGCGGGAGGATCCCACGAGCAGTACTTC
CDR3 protein: CASSPLAGGSHEQYF

V gene: TRBV7-9
J gene: TRBJ2-5
D gene: NA
clone size: NA
CDR3 DNA: TGTGCCAGCAGCACCGACTCCCGAGGAGTGACCCAGTACTTC
CDR3 protein: CASSTDSRGVTQYF